This TCR beta chain was sequenced for a study of blood T cell repertoires in COVID-19. The CDR3 is 12 residues long. Germline assignment: CDR1 SEHNR and CDR2 FQNEAQ (reference sequence). V was cut by 7 bases and J by 10 bases, with 13 bases left in between. Clones were sequenced by immunoSEQ multiplex PCR, and TCRdb holds only the in-frame ones, with some missing. Seen here are around 250,000 clones, 80% to 85% observed once, and the top ten hold more than 4%. The chain couples TRBV7-9 to TRBJ1-4; no definite D call. The sequence was obtained from a man aged 35 to 55 who had been exposed to COVID-19. Sequencing input: PBMCs or T cells enriched from blood (not recorded which). The CDR3 is CASTPREGKLFF. The DNA for the CDR3 is TGTGCCAGCACCCCCCGGGAGGGAAAACTGTTTTTT.